The 25 T cell receptor beta chains in this list originate from one sample, sequenced in a study of blood T cell repertoires in COVID-19. Using immunoSEQ multiplex PCR, the repertoire was profiled, and TCRdb retains in-frame clones only, with some absent. The repertoire holds around 220,000 clones, with over 80% as singletons. Sequencing input: PBMCs or T cells enriched from blood (not recorded which). These receptors originate from a woman aged 18-29 years who had recovered from COVID-19.

The J gene is TRBJ2-1, the V gene TRBV18; 10 bases match TRBD2. The CDR3 runs to 14 residues. Losses at the gene ends were 4 bases for V and 4 bases for J; bases not matched to a gene: 1. Per germline, CDR1 KGHSH and CDR2 LQKENI. The CDR3 here is CASSLAGGYNEQFF. The CDR3 nucleotides are TGTGCCAGCTCACTAGCGGGGGGATACAATGAGCAGTTCTTC.

The chain employs TRBV7-2 and TRBJ1-4; D is perhaps TRBD1 (5 bases). CDR1 and CDR2 from the germline V gene are SGHTA and FQGNSA. CDR3 size: 13 residues. With 3 bases removed from V and 8 bases from J, the gap between germline ends came to 10 bases. The CDR3 is CASSFGGREKLFF. The CDR3 DNA reads TGTGCCAGCAGCTTCGGGGGTCGGGAAAAACTGTTTTTT.

The V gene is TRBV18, the J gene TRBJ1-1; 10 nucleotides line up with TRBD1. Germline V CDR1 and CDR2: KGHSH, LQKENI. J was trimmed by 1 base and V by 5 bases; bases with no gene match: 4. This CDR3 has 15 amino acids. CDR3 sequence reads: CASSATGGRNTEAFF. The DNA for the CDR3 is TGTGCCAGCTCAGCGACAGGGGGCAGGAACACTGAAGCTTTCTTT. Combining the CDR3 with reference TRBV18 and TRBJ1-1 gives the whole variable domain NAGVMQNPRHLVRRRGQEARLRCSPMKGHSHVYWYRQLPEEGLKFMVYLQKENIIDESGMPKERFSAEFPKEGPSILRIQQVVRGDSAAYFCASSATGGRNTEAFFGQGTRLTVV.

J is TRBJ2-3 and V is TRBV7-9; TRBD2 matches 12 bases. Germline-derived CDR1 and CDR2 are SEHNR and FQNEAQ (reference sequence). Trimming at V came to 5 bases and at J to 3 bases, leaving 3 bases not matched to a gene. This CDR3 has 15 amino acids. The CDR3 bases are TGTGCCAGCAGCGTGACTAGCGGGAGAACAGATACGCAGTATTTT. As protein: CASSVTSGRTDTQYF.

To note about this clone: Other DNA variants within this sample encode the same CDR3. V is TRBV10-3 and J is TRBJ1-2, with no clear D. CDR3 length: 11 residues. The germline V gene has CDR1 ENHRY and CDR2 SYGVKD. The germline V and J ends were trimmed by 4 bases and 5 bases, with 5 bases remaining between them. CDR3 protein: CAISAGYGYTF. The CDR3 DNA is TGTGCCATCAGTGCAGGATATGGCTACACCTTC.

The chain has TRBV7-8 and TRBJ2-3, with 15 bases fitting TRBD2. Germline V gives CDR1 SGHVS, CDR2 FQNEAQ. V was pared by 2 bases and J by 1 base, with 13 bases of the junction left unmatched. The CDR3 covers 21 residues. The CDR3 DNA reads TGTGCCAGCAGCTTACCCCTAAGGACTAGCGGGGGGGCGATTGGCACAGATACGCAGTATTTT. Its protein product is CASSLPLRTSGGAIGTDTQYF.

This clone showed up just a few times. This rearrangement joins TRBV4-1 to TRBJ1-1; a possible D gene is TRBD1 (6 bases). V lost 4 bases and J lost 0, with 9 bases in between. CDR1 MGHRA and CDR2 YSYEKL come from the germline V gene. The CDR3 is 14 residues long. Written as DNA, the CDR3 is TGCGCCAGCAGCCCACAGGGCGTGAACACTGAAGCTTTCTTT. Encoded protein: CASSPQGVNTEAFF.

This chain uses TRBV28 with TRBJ2-7; 10 nucleotides line up with TRBD1. Germline CDR1 and CDR2: MDHEN and SYDVKM. The junction had 8 bases not matched to a gene; V was cut back by 3 bases and J by 0 bases. This CDR3 is 17 amino acids long. Here the CDR3 reads CASSLLPGQGSSYEQYF. DNA for the CDR3: TGTGCCAGCAGTTTGCTCCCGGGACAGGGGAGCTCCTACGAGCAGTACTTC.

This chain uses TRBV9 with TRBJ2-3; TRBD2 matches 9 bases. CDR1 is SGDLS, CDR2 YYNGEE, per germline. The ends lost 0 bases at V and 4 bases at J; junction bases unmatched: 6. CDR3 length: 16 residues. DNA for the CDR3: TGTGCCAGCAGCGTAGGGGGTAGCGGGGGCTCAGATACGCAGTATTTT. It specifies CASSVGGSGGSDTQYF.

Here the CDR3 reads CASSEGTGLAGVETQYF. DNA for the CDR3: TGTGCCAGTAGTGAGGGAACTGGGCTAGCGGGGGTAGAGACCCAGTACTTC. The chain couples TRBV19 to TRBJ2-5, with 10 nucleotides matching TRBD2. The CDR3 has 17 amino acids. Unmatched junction bases numbered 13, after V lost 5 bases and J lost 4 bases. The germline V gene encodes CDR1 LNHDA and CDR2 SQIVND (reference sequence).

The CDR3 nucleotides are TGTGCCAGCAGTATGCGACCGGGCTATGGCTACACCTTC. Encoded protein: CASSMRPGYGYTF. This rearrangement joins TRBV12-3 or TRBV12-4 to TRBJ1-2; D ambiguous. The CDR3 sequence is 13 residues long. Trimming pared 5 bases from V and 4 bases from J, leaving 11 bases between.

The V and J genes are TRBV28 and TRBJ2-7; 14 nucleotides agree with TRBD2. The CDR3 is 16 residues long. Germline CDR1 and CDR2: MDHEN and SYDVKM. V shed 6 bases, J shed 3 bases, and the junction held 7 bases outside the gene matches. The CDR3 region is CASRGTSGSGGYEQYF. The CDR3 bases are TGTGCCAGCAGGGGGACTAGCGGGAGTGGGGGCTACGAGCAGTACTTC. The complete variable domain, with remaining parts taken from reference TRBV28 and TRBJ2-7, reads DVKVTQSSRYLVKRTGEKVFLECVQDMDHENMFWYRQDPGLGLRLIYFSYDVKMKEKGDIPEGYSVSREKKERFSLILESASTNQTSMYLCASRGTSGSGGYEQYFGPGTRLTVT.

The count of this clone is one. This chain joins TRBV10-3 and TRBJ2-2; no clear D. V lost 6 bases and J 0 bases, leaving 8 bases between the germline ends. This CDR3 has 14 amino acids. Germline V gene sequence: CDR1 ENHRY, CDR2 SYGVKD. The CDR3 loop reads CAISHSPNTGELFF. The CDR3 bases are TGTGCCATCAGCCACTCCCCGAACACCGGGGAGCTGTTTTTT.

The chain combines TRBV19 with TRBJ2-6; D possibly corresponds to TRBD1 (5 bases). V was shortened by 6 bases and J by 1 base, with 7 bases between the two germline ends. This CDR3 has 14 residues. CDR1 is LNHDA and CDR2 is SQIVND in the germline V gene (reference sequence). In DNA form, the CDR3 reads TGTGCCAGTAGCAGGACATCTGGGGCCAACGTCCTGACTTTC. Protein: CASSRTSGANVLTF.

In DNA, the CDR3 is TGTGCCAGCAGCCGTCGGGGTCCCTCTGGAAACACCATATATTTT. As protein: CASSRRGPSGNTIYF. The gene calls are TRBV7-9 and TRBJ1-3; D is unresolved. The CDR3 spans 15 residues. The V end was cut by 5 bases, the J end by 0 bases, with 11 bases between. Germline V gene lookup returns CDR1 SEHNR and CDR2 FQNEAQ (reference sequence).

The chain uses TRBV18 and TRBJ1-1, with D unresolved. The germline V gene has CDR1 KGHSH and CDR2 LQKENI. The ends were cut back, 3 bases at V and 1 base at J, with 6 bases in the middle. CDR3 size: 13 residues. Written as DNA, the CDR3 is TGTGCCAGCTCACCCCGGGGGAACACTGAAGCTTTCTTT. Protein product: CASSPRGNTEAFF.

The chain employs TRBV5-4 and TRBJ2-3; D possibly corresponds to TRBD2 (6 bases). The CDR3 is made up of 18 amino acids. Trimming cost V 0 bases and J 2 bases, with 19 bases left between them. From germline, CDR1 is SGHNT and CDR2 YYREEE (reference sequence). The CDR3 is CASSLGSRGRRLTDTQYF. The DNA for the CDR3 is TGTGCCAGCAGCTTGGGTTCACGGGGGAGACGACTCACAGATACGCAGTATTTT.

The gene calls are TRBV4-3 and TRBJ2-7, with D possibly matching TRBD1 (6 bases). The CDR3 runs 13 residues. CDR1 and CDR2 (germline): LGHNA, YSLEER. With 4 bases removed from V and 3 bases from J, the gap between germline ends came to 10 bases. The DNA of the CDR3 is TGCGCCAGCAGCCTAGGACAGAACTACGAGCAGTACTTC. Translation gives CASSLGQNYEQYF.

This sequence joins TRBV19 and TRBJ1-2; the match to TRBD1 covers 10 bases. Germline V gene sequence: CDR1 LNHDA, CDR2 SQIVND (reference sequence). V dropped 4 bases and J dropped 2; count of bases not matched to a gene: 10. This CDR3 is 17 amino acids long. CDR3 protein: CASSTRTGGTGNYGYTF. CDR3 nucleotides: TGTGCCAGTAGTACGCGGACAGGGGGAACGGGGAACTATGGCTACACCTTC.

CDR3 sequence: CASSRQGESQPQHF. The CDR3 region has the DNA TGTGCCAGTAGTAGACAGGGAGAGAGTCAGCCCCAGCATTTT. The chain carries TRBV19 and TRBJ1-5; TRBD1 aligns across 7 bases. The CDR3 has 14 amino acids. The germline CDR1 and CDR2 sequences are LNHDA and SQIVND (reference sequence). The V gene end was trimmed by 4 bases and the J gene end by 6 bases; junction bases not matched to a gene: 6.

This rearrangement joins TRBV15 to TRBJ1-5, with TRBD1 matching 9 bases. The length of the CDR3 is 16 residues. CDR1 and CDR2 from the germline V gene are LNHNV and YYDKDF (reference sequence). The V gene end was trimmed by 0 bases and the J gene end by 7 bases; junction bases not matched to a gene: 7. In DNA, the CDR3 is TGTGCCACCAGCAGAGACCCGGGACAGGGAGGCCAGCCCCAGCATTTT. It encodes CATSRDPGQGGQPQHF.

The chain carries TRBV10-2 and TRBJ1-5, with TRBD1 identical over 8 bases. CDR1 and CDR2 from the germline V gene are WSHSY and SAAADI. V trimming: 5 bases; J trimming: 1 base; junction bases outside the gene matches: 1. CDR3 length: 14 amino acids. In nucleotides, the CDR3 is TGCGCCAGCAGTAACAGGGGGAGCAATCAGCCCCAGCATTTT. It codes for CASSNRGSNQPQHF.

V is TRBV5-1 and J is TRBJ2-2, with D hard to call. The CDR3 contains 13 residues. The germline gives CDR1 SGHRS, CDR2 YFSETQ. The ends were cut back, 4 bases at V and 3 bases at J, with 7 bases in the middle. CDR3 bases: TGCGCCAGCAGCGCGGTTGACACCGGGGAGCTGTTTTTT. Protein sequence: CASSAVDTGELFF. Complete variable domain (other parts from reference TRBV5-1 and TRBJ2-2): KAGVTQTPRYLIKTRGQQVTLSCSPISGHRSVSWYQQTPGQGLQFLFEYFSETQRNKGNFPGRFSGRQFSNSRSEMNVSTLELGDSALYLCASSAVDTGELFFGEGSRLTVL.

The chain employs TRBV27 and TRBJ1-2; perhaps TRBD1 as D (5 bases). Germline V CDR1 and CDR2: MNHEY, SMNVEV (reference sequence). The V and J ends lost 6 bases and 4 bases respectively, with 15 bases between them. The CDR3 consists of 14 residues. The CDR3 DNA follows: TGTGCCAGCAGCCCAGACAGACCCTCCTATGGCTACACCTTC. Encoded protein: CASSPDRPSYGYTF.

V usage is TRBV2 and J usage is TRBJ2-1; the match to TRBD2 covers 12 bases. The CDR3 has 16 amino acids. V dropped 6 bases and J dropped 8; count of bases not matched to a gene: 11. Per the germline V gene, CDR1 is SNHLY and CDR2 is FYNNEI. The CDR3 spells CASRPGLAGSADEQFF. CDR3 in DNA: TGTGCCAGCAGACCAGGACTAGCGGGATCCGCAGATGAGCAGTTCTTC.